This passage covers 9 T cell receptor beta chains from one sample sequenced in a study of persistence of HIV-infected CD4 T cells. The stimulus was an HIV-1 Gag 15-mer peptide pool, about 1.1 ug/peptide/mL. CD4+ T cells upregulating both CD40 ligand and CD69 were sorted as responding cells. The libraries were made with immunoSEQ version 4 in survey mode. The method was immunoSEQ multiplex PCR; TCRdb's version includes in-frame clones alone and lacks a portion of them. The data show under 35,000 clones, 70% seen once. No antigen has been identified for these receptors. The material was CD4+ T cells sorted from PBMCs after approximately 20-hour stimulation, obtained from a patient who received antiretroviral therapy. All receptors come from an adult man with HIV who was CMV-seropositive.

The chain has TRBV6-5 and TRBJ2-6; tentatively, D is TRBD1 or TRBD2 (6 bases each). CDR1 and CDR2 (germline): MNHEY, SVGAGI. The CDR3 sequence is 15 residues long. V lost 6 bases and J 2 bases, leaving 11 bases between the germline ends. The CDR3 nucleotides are TGTGCCAGCAGCCTAAGGGGGGCTGGGGCCAACGTCCTGACTTTC. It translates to CASSLRGAGANVLTF.

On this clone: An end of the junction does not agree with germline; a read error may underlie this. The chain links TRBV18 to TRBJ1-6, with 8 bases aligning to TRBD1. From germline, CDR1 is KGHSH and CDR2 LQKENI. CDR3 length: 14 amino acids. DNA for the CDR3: TGTGCCAGCTCCCGGGACAGGTCTAATTCGCCCCTCCACTTT. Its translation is CASSRDRSNSPLHF.

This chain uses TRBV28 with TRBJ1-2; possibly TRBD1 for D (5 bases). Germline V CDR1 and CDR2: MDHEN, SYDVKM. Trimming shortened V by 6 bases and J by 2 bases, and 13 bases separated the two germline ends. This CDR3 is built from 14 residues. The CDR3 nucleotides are TGTGCCAGCAGCCCTCACCGGGGGAACTATGGCTACACCTTC. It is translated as CASSPHRGNYGYTF.

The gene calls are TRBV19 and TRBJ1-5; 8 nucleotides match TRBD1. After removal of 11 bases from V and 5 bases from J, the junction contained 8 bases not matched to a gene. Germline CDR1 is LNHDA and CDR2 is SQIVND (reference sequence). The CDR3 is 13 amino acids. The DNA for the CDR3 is TGTGCCGGGGGCAGGGGGCAGGATCAGCCCCAGCATTTT. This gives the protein CAGGRGQDQPQHF. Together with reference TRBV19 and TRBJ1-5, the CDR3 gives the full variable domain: DGGITQSPKYLFRKEGQNVTLSCEQNLNHDAMYWYRQDPGQGLRLIYYSQIVNDFQKGDIAEGYSVSREKKESFPLTVTSAQKNPTAFYLCAGGRGQDQPQHFGDGTRLSIL.

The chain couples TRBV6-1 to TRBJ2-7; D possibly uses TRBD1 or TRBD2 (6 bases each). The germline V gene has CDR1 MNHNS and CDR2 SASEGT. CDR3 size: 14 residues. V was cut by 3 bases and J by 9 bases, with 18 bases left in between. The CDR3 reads CASSDAGTGKVQYF. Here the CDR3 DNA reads TGTGCCAGCAGTGATGCGGGAACAGGGAAAGTGCAGTACTTC.

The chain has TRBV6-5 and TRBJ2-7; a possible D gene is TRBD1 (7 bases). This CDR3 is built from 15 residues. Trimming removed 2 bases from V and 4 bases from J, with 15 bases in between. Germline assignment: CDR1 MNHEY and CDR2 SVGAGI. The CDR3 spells CASSYNRGGGYEQYF. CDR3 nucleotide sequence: TGTGCCAGCAGTTACAACAGGGGCGGAGGGTACGAGCAGTACTTC.

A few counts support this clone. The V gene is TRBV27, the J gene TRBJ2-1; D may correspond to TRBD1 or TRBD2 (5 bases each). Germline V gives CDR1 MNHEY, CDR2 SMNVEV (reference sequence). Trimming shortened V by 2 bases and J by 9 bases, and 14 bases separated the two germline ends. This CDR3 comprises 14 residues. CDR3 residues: CASSLGDPRREQFF. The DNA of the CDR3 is TGTGCCAGCAGTTTAGGGGACCCCCGACGTGAGCAGTTCTTC.

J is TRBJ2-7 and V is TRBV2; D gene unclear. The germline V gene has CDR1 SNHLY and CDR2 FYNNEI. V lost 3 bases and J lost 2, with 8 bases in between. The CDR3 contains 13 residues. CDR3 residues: CASSDEVTYEQYF. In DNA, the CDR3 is TGTGCCAGCAGTGACGAGGTAACCTACGAGCAGTACTTC.

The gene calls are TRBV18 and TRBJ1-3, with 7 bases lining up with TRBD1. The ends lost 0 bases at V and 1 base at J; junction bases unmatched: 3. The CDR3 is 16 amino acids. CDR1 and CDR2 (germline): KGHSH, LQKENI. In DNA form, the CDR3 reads TGTGCCAGCTCACCACCGGAGACAGGGTCTGGAAACACCATATATTTT. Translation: CASSPPETGSGNTIYF. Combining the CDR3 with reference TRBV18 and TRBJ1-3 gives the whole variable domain NAGVMQNPRHLVRRRGQEARLRCSPMKGHSHVYWYRQLPEEGLKFMVYLQKENIIDESGMPKERFSAEFPKEGPSILRIQQVVRGDSAAYFCASSPPETGSGNTIYFGEGSWLTVV.